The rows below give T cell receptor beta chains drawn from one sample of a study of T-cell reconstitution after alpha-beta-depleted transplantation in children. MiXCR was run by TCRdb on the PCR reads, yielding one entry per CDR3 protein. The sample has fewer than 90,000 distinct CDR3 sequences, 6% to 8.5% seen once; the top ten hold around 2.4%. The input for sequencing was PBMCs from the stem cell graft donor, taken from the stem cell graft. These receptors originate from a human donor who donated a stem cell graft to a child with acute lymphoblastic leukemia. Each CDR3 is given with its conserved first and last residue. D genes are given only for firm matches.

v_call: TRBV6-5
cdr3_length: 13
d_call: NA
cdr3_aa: CASSYLENTEAFF

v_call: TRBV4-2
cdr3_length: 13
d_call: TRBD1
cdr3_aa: CASSQDIGGQGQF

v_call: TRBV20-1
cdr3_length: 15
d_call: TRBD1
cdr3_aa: CSARGRDRFTDTQYF

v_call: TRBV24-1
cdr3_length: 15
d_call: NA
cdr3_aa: CATSDPGSNTGELFF

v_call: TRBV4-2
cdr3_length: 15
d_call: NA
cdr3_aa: CASSQQELNTGELFF

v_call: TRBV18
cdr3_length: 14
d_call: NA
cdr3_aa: CASSTGTGDPPLHF

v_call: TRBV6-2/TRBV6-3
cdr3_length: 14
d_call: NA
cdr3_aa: CASSYPREGGEQYF

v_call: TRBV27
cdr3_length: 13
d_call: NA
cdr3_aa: CASSPGPFYEQYF

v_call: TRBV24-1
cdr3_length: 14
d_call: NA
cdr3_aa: CATSDVEIQETQYF

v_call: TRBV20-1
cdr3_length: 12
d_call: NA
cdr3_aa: CSARGLDNEQFF

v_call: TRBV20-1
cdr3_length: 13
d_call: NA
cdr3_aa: CSAKIISTDTQYF

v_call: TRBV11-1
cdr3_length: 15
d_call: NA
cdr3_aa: CASSSVQVAYNEQFF

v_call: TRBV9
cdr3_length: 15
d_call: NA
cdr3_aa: CASSVEGAGANVLTF

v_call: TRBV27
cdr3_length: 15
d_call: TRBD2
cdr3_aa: CASSSGLAGVNEQFF

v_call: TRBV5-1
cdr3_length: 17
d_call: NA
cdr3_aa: CACPPAGWQSHYTEAFF

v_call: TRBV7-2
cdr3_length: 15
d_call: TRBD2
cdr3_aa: CASSLAGGAEETQYF

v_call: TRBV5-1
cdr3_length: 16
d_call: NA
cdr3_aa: CASSLGQTTNTGELFF

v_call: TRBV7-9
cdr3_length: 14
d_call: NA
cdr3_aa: CASSFRQDPYGYTF

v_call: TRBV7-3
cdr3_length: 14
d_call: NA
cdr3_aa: CASSLNGGRETQYF

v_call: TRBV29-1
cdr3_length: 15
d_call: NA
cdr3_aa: CSVEIGAGPYYEQYF

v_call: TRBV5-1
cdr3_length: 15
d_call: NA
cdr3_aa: CASSFQGGSSYEQYF

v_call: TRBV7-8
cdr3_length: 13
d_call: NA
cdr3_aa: CASSQVTPETQYF

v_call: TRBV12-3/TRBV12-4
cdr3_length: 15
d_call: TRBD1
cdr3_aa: CASSFGTGITGELFF

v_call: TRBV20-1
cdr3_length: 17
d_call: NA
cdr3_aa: CSARDRSLGGNQETQYF

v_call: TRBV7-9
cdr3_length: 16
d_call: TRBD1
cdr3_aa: CASSSRDRTLIGELFF

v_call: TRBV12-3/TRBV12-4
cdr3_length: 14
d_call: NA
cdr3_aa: CASSSQGLPLEAFF

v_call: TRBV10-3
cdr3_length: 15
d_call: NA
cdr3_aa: CAISESEGVNTEAFF

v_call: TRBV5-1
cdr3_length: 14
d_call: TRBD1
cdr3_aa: CASSSTGTGNEQYF

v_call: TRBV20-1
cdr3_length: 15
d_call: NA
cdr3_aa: CSARQTGSDTGELFF

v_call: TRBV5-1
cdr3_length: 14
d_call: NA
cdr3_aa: CASSLHGTTDTQYF